This TCR beta chain was profiled in a study of OX40 agonist ivuxolimab in advanced cancers. Overall study: With ivuxolimab, an agonistic anti-OX40 (CD134) antibody, patients were treated.

With respect to this clone: Its antigen is unidentified.

CDR1 is SEHNR and CDR2 is FQNEAQ in the germline V gene (reference sequence). V was clipped by 0 bases and J by 3 bases, with 11 bases between them. The CDR3 loop spans 15 amino acids. Clones were sequenced by immunoSEQ multiplex PCR, and TCRdb holds only the in-frame ones, with some missing. The data contain about 67,000 clones, about 90% of them singletons. Study conclusions and caveats: Clonal expansion in partial responders at 0.1-3.0 mg/kg ranked among the lowest.

This clonotype was sampled from an adult with an advanced solid tumor such as melanoma, head and neck, liver or kidney cancer. The sample here was CD4+ or CD8+ T cells sorted from blood, taken in a trial of the OX40 agonist ivuxolimab. The J gene is TRBJ1-1, the V gene TRBV7-9, with no clear D. The CDR3 loop is CASSLANRRDTEAFF. CDR3 in DNA: TGTGCCAGCAGCTTAGCGAACCGCCGGGACACTGAAGCTTTCTTT.